This T cell receptor beta chain was recovered during a study of T-cell memory formation after mild COVID-19 (dated by TCRdb to about 2021). About the study as a whole: TCR sequence clusters from the two donors were largely donor specific. T-cell clones expanding and contracting after mild COVID-19 in two donors were tracked by longitudinal TCRalpha and TCRbeta repertoire sequencing. Two young, previously healthy adult volunteers, one female and one male, were included in the cohort.

Between the V and J ends, shortened by 1 base and 1 base respectively, the junction contains 4 bases. Reading from cysteine to phenylalanine, the CDR3 counts 13 amino acids. Left in the record is the CDR3 DNA by itself, 39 bases read in frame from the first base. As encoded in the germline V gene, CDR1 is SGHTA while CDR2 is FQGNSA. What the study reported, not specific to this receptor: Balanced CD4/CD8 phenotypes were observed for clones contracting from day 15 to 85, whereas a bias towards CD4+ was observed for a second wave of clones expanding from day 15 to 37. Only two mild cases were covered in the study, and larger cohorts including severe cases with pre-infection samples were considered necessary. Contracting CD4+ clones were located mainly in the CM and EM memory subsets, whereas CD8+ clones were found to be enriched in EMRA. Whether the second-wave clones peaking on day 37 were SARS-CoV-2 specific was not confirmed. Some responding clones were detected in pre-infection memory, which suggested that pre-existing cross-reactive memory T cells had joined the SARS-CoV-2 response.

As to this clonotype: The clone's antigen remains unknown. Per-nucleotide qualities are absent, and no much larger clonotype sits a single base away.

Ficoll-Paque density gradient centrifugation was used to isolate PBMCs. This sample was sequenced with an Illumina NovaSeq 6000. cDNA libraries for TCRalpha and TCRbeta were prepared by 5'RACE using constant-segment primers, with sample barcodes and unique molecular identifiers added. Trizol reagent was used to extract RNA from every sample. The libraries were amplified in two PCR steps, and the second step added a second sample barcode and Illumina TruSeq adapters. Sequencing of libraries was performed on an Illumina NovaSeq with 2 x 150 bp paired-end reads. Processing in the source paper ran as follows. Demultiplexing of reads and collapsing into UMI-guided consensus sequences were performed with migec v1.2.7. Using mixcr v2.1.11, UMI consensuses were aligned to TRA and TRB V and J templates and then assembled into clonotypes. A clonotype was counted as expanded or contracted only when both edgeR and NoisET called the clonotype significant, with the noise models trained on biological replicates. For edgeR calls, a false discovery rate-adjusted p below 0.01 and a log2 fold-change threshold of 1 were applied. As an exploratory analysis of dynamics, PCA with hierarchical clustering was applied to max-normalized trajectories of the 1000 most abundant clonotypes. Separately sequenced CD4+ and CD8+ repertoires were used to assign a CD4 or CD8 phenotype to each responding clone. The raw public data were reprocessed by TCRdb itself: fastp quality trimming at Q25, MiXCR clonotype calling, in-frame beta chains only. Rows are unified per CDR3 protein, each entry keeping the most common DNA and genes. The V and J calls and clone size come from TCRdb's table, not from the authors' own analysis. Recorded for this sample are a few hundred thousand distinct CDR3 sequences; 7.5% to 9.5% of them occurred a single time. Of the sample, under 25% is held by the ten largest clones.

The TCR sequence derives from a man aged 18 to 29 who had mild COVID-19 (a few samples of this study predate the infection). The sample titles of this study are shuffled in the database, so cell type and time point are left out; the donor was told from shared clones. The sequencing input was PBMCs or a T cell subset sorted from them (not recorded which). The chain is assembled from TRBV7-2 and TRBJ2-5, with an unclear D gene assignment. The DNA is TGTGCCAGCAGCTTAGTGGTCCAAGAGACCCAGTACTTC. Translation gives CASSLVVQETQYF.